Reported below is one T cell receptor beta chain. Its antigen remains unidentified. Germline V gene lookup returns CDR1 MNHEY and CDR2 SMNVEV (reference sequence). The CDR3 is 13 amino acids. V lost 6 bases, J lost 6 bases, and 7 bases stayed unmatched. TCRdb keeps only in-frame clones here, not all; method: immunoSEQ multiplex PCR. The sample has about 120,000 clones; around nine tenths are singletons. These data come from a study of cytomegalovirus exposure and HLA in healthy donors. Overall study context: It was reported in a later analysis that the same platform had been used for the 90 to 150 validation repertoires as for the roughly 710 first-cohort repertoires. Findings of the study overall: Reported results showed that the classifier diagnosed cytomegalovirus status with high specificity and sensitivity. A few CMV-associated chains were confirmed in vitro to be specific for CMV antigens. The authors listed about 170 TCR beta chains as cytomegalovirus-associated.

The sequenced material came from PBMCs. The source of this sequence is a woman aged 30 to 39 in good health and CMV-seropositive. This rearrangement joins TRBV27 to TRBJ1-1, with 7 bases identical to TRBD1. CDR3 coding DNA: TGTGCCAGCAGGATGGGACAGATCGCTGAAGCTTTCTTT. Translated, it gives CASRMGQIAEAFF.